This TCR beta chain is drawn from a study of T-cell reconstitution after alpha-beta-depleted transplantation in children. This clonotype was seen many times. Germline V gives CDR1 DFQATT, CDR2 SNEGSKA (reference sequence). V lost 0 bases and J lost 0, with 6 bases in between. The CDR3 has 13 amino acids. The TCRbeta library incorporated unique molecular identifiers. TCRdb analysed the PCR reads with MiXCR anew, one entry per CDR3 protein. Among about 210,000 distinct CDR3 sequences listed, about 15% were seen once. V and J are TRBV20-1 and TRBJ2-7, with D uncertain. The input for sequencing was PBMCs, mostly from graft donor cells, taken 360 days after TCRalphabeta/CD19-depleted stem cell transplant. This clonotype originated in a male patient between 2 and 10 years old who had a stem cell transplant for acute lymphoblastic leukemia, so the T cells may come from the graft donor. CDR3 sequence: CSARDDVSYEQYF. CDR3 nucleotides: TGCAGTGCTAGAGACGATGTCTCCTACGAGCAGTACTTC.